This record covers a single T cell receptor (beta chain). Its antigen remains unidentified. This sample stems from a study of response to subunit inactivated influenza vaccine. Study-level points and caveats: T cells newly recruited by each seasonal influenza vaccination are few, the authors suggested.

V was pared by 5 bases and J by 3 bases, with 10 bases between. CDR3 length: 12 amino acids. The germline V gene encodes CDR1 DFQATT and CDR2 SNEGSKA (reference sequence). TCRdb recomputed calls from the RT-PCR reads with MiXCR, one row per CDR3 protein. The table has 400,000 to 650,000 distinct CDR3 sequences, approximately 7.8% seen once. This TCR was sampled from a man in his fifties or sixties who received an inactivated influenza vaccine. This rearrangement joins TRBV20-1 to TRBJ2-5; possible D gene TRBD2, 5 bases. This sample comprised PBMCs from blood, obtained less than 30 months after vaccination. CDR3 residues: CSAYEGEETQYF. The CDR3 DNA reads TGCAGTGCTTATGAGGGCGAAGAGACCCAGTACTTC.